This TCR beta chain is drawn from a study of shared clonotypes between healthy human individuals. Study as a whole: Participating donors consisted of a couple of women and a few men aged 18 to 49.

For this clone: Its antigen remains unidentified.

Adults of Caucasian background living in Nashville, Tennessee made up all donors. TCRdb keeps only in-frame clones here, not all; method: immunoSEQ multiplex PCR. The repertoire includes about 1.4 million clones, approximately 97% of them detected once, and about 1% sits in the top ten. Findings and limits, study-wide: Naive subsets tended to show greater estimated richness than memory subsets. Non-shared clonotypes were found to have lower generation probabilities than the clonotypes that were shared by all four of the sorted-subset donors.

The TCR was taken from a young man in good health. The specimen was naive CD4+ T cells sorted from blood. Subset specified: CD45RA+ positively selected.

CDR3 DNA: TGTGCCAGCAGCCTTAGTAGCGGGAGTTACACCGGGGAGCTGTTTTTT. It is translated as CASSLSSGSYTGELFF. The chain couples TRBV4-2 to TRBJ2-2, with TRBD2 identical over 9 bases. This CDR3 spans 16 amino acids. Trimming took 4 bases from V and 3 from J; bases not matched to a gene: 6. Germline V lookup: CDR1 LGHNA, CDR2 YNFKEQ.